This T cell receptor (beta chain) was sequenced during a study of T cells in Graves' hyperthyroidism and ophthalmopathy. Study context: Initial diagnosis, before any treatment, was when peripheral blood was collected.

Trimming at V came to 5 bases and at J to 0 bases, leaving 7 bases not matched to a gene. The CDR3 length is 15 residues. The germline gives CDR1 SGHAT, CDR2 FQNNGV. Using RNA transcripts as the source, TCR beta CDR3 regions were amplified. Initially, a first-round RT-PCR of the TCR CDR3 employed the HTBI primer set. TCRdb itself ran the multiplex PCR reads through MiXCR, one entry per CDR3 protein. The sample has 200,000 to 250,000 distinct CDR3 sequences, around 15% seen once; the top ten hold 25% to 30%. Specimen: blood. The rearrangement links TRBV11-2 to TRBJ2-7, with TRBD1 matching 7 bases. This TCR was recovered from a woman between 18 and 30 years old with Graves' ophthalmopathy. CDR3 region: CASSHGTAVSYEQYF. The CDR3 DNA sequence: TGTGCCAGCAGCCACGGGACAGCAGTCTCCTACGAGCAGTACTTC.